The rows below give T cell receptor beta chains drawn from one sample of a study of T-cell memory formation after mild COVID-19. TCRdb reprocessed the 5' RACE reads via MiXCR and lists one record per CDR3 protein. The table has some 130,000 distinct CDR3 sequences, about a sixth seen once; the top ten hold approximately 13%. The source material was PBMCs or a T cell subset sorted from them (not recorded which). The source of these receptors is an adult woman who had mild COVID-19 (a few samples of this study predate the infection). Cell type and time point are not known. Both conserved end residues are part of each CDR3. A D gene is named only where the DNA matches it firmly. Clone size is stated in some rows and not others, as once, few, many or a class when expanded.

>TRBV7-6|.|TRBJ2-3|.
TGTGCCAGCAGCTTAGTATCATCCCCCACAGATACGCAGTATTTT
CASSLVSSPTDTQYF
>TRBV30|.|TRBJ1-2|.
TGTGCCTGGAGTATCGCAGGGCGAGGCTACACCTTC
CAWSIAGRGYTF
>TRBV14|.|TRBJ1-5|.
TGTGCCAGCAGCCAAGGTGGGGGAAGTGGTCAGCCCCAGCATTTT
CASSQGGGSGQPQHF
>TRBV4-1|.|TRBJ1-2|.
TGCGCCAGCAGCCAAGAGAAGGGCGGGGGCGCTGGCTACACCTTC
CASSQEKGGGAGYTF
>TRBV7-6|few|TRBJ2-5|.
TGTGCCAGCAGCCTACGGGACTTTCGACAAGAGACCCAGTACTTC
CASSLRDFRQETQYF
>TRBV10-3|.|TRBJ1-3|.
TGTGCCATCAGTGAGGGACCGACCTCGGGTGGAAACACCATATATTTT
CAISEGPTSGGNTIYF
>TRBV10-3|.|TRBJ1-1|.
TGTGCCATCAGTGAGTCGGGGGGGCGCCGAACTGAAGCTTTCTTT
CAISESGGRRTEAFF
>TRBV5-1|many|TRBJ2-5|TRBD1
TGCGCCAGCAGTGCGGGTCCAGAGACAGGGCCCCAAGAGACCCAGTACTTC
CASSAGPETGPQETQYF
>TRBV3-1|few|TRBJ1-1|TRBD1
TGTGCCAGCAGCTTTTACAGGGGCACTGAAGCTTTCTTT
CASSFYRGTEAFF
>TRBV2|.|TRBJ2-1|.
TGTGCCAGCAGTCAGGGGCGGGGGACTTACAATGAGCAGTTCTTC
CASSQGRGTYNEQFF
>TRBV7-9|.|TRBJ2-7|TRBD2
TGTGCCAGCAGCAGGGCCGGGGGGTCCACGACCCCTTACGAGCAGTACTTC
CASSRAGGSTTPYEQYF
>TRBV7-2|.|TRBJ1-2|.
TGTGCCAGCAACTCCGGGGAGGGGGACGGGACAACCACCCCCCTCTATGGCTACACCTTC
CASNSGEGDGTTTPLYGYTF
>TRBV10-3|.|TRBJ2-5|TRBD1
TGTGCCATCAGTGAAAATAGGGCCGGGACAGGGGGAGAGACCCAGTACTTC
CAISENRAGTGGETQYF
>TRBV5-1|.|TRBJ2-7|TRBD1
TGCGCCAGCAGCTGGGACCAACAGGGGGAGCAGCACTTC
CASSWDQQGEQHF
>TRBV2|.|TRBJ2-7|.
TGTGCCAGCAGGGACAGCCCCCGGAGGGTTGACGAGCAGTACTTC
CASRDSPRRVDEQYF
>TRBV20-1|.|TRBJ1-2|.
TGCAGTGCAAGAAAGGCATATGGCTACACCTTC
CSARKAYGYTF
>TRBV27|few|TRBJ2-3|.
TGTGCCAGCAGTTCGTTTACTGGGGATACGCAGTATTTT
CASSSFTGDTQYF